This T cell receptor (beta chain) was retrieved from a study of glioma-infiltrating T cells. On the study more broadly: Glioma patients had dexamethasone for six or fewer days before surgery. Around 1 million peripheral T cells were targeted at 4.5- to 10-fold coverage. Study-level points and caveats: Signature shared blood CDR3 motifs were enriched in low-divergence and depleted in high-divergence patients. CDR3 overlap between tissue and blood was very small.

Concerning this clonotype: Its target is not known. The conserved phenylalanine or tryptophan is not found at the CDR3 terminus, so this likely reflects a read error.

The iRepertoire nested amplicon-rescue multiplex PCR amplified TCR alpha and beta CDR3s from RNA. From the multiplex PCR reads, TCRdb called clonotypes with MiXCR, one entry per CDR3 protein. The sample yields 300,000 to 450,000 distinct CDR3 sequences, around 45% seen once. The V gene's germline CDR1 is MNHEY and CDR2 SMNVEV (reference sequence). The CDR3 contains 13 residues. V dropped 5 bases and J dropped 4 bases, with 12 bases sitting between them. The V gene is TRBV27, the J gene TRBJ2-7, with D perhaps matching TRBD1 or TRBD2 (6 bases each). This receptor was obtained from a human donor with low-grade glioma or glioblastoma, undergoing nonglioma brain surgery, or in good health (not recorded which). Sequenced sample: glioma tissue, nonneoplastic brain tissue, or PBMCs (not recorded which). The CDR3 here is CASSGGPLYEQYL. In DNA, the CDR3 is TGTGCCAGCAGTGGGGGGCCATTATACGAGCAGTACCTC.